The source of this TCR beta chain is a study of blood T cell repertoires in COVID-19. Study background: The cDNA or gDNA used as material had been derived from T cells, B-cell-depleted T cells, or PBMCs.

The CDR3 runs to 16 residues. Germline values: CDR1 LNHDA, CDR2 SQIVND (reference sequence). V shed 5 bases and J 0 bases; nucleotides not matched to a gene: 6. Authors' data handling: Amplified reference gene primers provided the basis for estimating nucleated cell counts. Clones were sequenced by immunoSEQ multiplex PCR, and TCRdb holds only the in-frame ones, with some missing. D and trimming come from the DNA, and the V and J calls and clone size come from that table. The table shows hundreds of thousands of clones, with roughly 84% occurring only once. The source of this sequence is a woman between 18 and 29 years old who had been exposed to COVID-19. The chain combines TRBV19 with TRBJ1-3, with 8 bases lining up with TRBD1. Sequencing used PBMCs or T cells enriched from blood (not recorded which). CDR3: CASSPGQGSSGNTIYF. The DNA of the CDR3 is TGTGCCAGTAGTCCCGGACAGGGATCCTCTGGAAACACCATATATTTT.